This TCR beta chain was retrieved from a study of CD8 T cells in Susac syndrome. With random hexamers, reverse transcription was performed on roughly 0.45 to 1 ug of RNA. The method of amplification for TCR beta CDR3 was immunoSEQ multiplex PCR, covering 54 Vbeta and 13 Jbeta. TCRdb independently ran MiXCR on the immunoSEQ multiplex PCR reads; one entry per CDR3 protein. The sample has about 440,000 distinct CDR3 sequences, 85% to 90% seen once. After removal of 7 bases from V and 2 bases from J, the junction contained 5 bases not matched to a gene. The CDR3 extends over 13 amino acids. Germline lookup yields CDR1 SQVTM and CDR2 ANQGSEA. From blood CD8+ and CD4+ T cells, TCR beta sequences were generated.

The chain carries TRBV29-1 and TRBJ2-7; 10 bases agree with TRBD1. The specimen sequenced was CD8+ T cells from PBMCs. The TCR comes from a human donor with multiple sclerosis. CDR3 bases: TGCAGCGCCGGGACAGGGGTCCCCTACGAGCAGTACTTC. It is translated as CSAGTGVPYEQYF.